This T cell receptor (beta chain) was retrieved from a study of CD8 T cells in ankylosing spondylitis. Overall study results and limits: Within matched ankylosing spondylitis synovial fluid, disease-linked clones were reportedly significantly enriched. The study identified a TCR beta motif of several highly homologous variants that appeared characteristic of ankylosing spondylitis blood. A subset of motif variants has previously been described in the synovial fluid and blood of reactive arthritis.

CDR3 length equals 13 residues. Germline V lookup: CDR1 LGHDT, CDR2 YNNKEL (reference sequence). The ends lost 6 bases at V and 8 bases at J; junction bases unmatched: 5. This clonotype showed up many times. Its antigen is still unknown. Quantitative 5'-RACE with molecular barcodes produced the TCR beta libraries. Each CDR3 protein gets one entry after TCRdb re-called the 5' RACE reads with MiXCR. The data contain 150,000 to 200,000 distinct CDR3 sequences, roughly 13% of them seen just once; the ten biggest clones take up 8% to 13%. Sequenced material: blood, either unsorted or a sorted T cell fraction (not recorded which). This receptor was taken from a female donor with ankylosing spondylitis or in good health (not recorded which). The V call is TRBV3-1, the J call TRBJ2-4, with TRBD1 matching over 9 bases. CDR3 coding DNA: TGTGCCAGCAGAGGGACAGGGAGCTACATTCAGTACTTC. It translates to CASRGTGSYIQYF.